This TCR beta chain appears in the sequencing data of a study of cytomegalovirus exposure and HLA in healthy donors (dated by TCRdb to 2017 to 2019). Study-wide context: An earlier analysis of approximately 600 of the donors reported 250 to 300 Gb of sequence data and about 100 million unique TCR beta sequences from about 200 million T cells. A later genetic analysis used genome-wide SNP genotypes for about 65% of the 666 donors, treating that subset as a discovery cohort. Along with the approximately 700-subject first cohort, a separate validation cohort of some 130 different subjects was used. The study aimed to test whether signatures of past pathogen exposure could be identified by cataloging public T cell receptors. Every repertoire in the discovery cohort had been generated on one and the same sequencing platform. Rather than using new phenotypic data, the later analysis identified candidate immune exposures from TCR beta sequences and from how often those sequences occurred across donors. Donor age, sex, ethnicity and CMV serostatus were compiled alongside the repertoire data. The genetic ancestry cluster associated with self-reported Caucasian donors included roughly four fifths of the 350 to 500 genotyped donors. A later analysis re-analyzed previously published TCR beta repertoires from 666 donors and added high-resolution HLA genotyping to study TCR occurrence patterns. In an earlier analysis of over 550 of the donors, high-throughput TCR beta sequencing was used to judge whether each TCR beta V gene segment behaved as functional or pseudogenic. Among 398 genotyped donors of the cohort, an average of around 250,000 unique TCR beta nucleotide sequences was sequenced per donor, of which 15% to 20% were non-productive. About 310 gigabases of sequencing data and tens of millions of unique TCR sequences were included in an early release covering about 700 HLA-typed donors. To predict cytomegalovirus infection status, the study brought together high-throughput TCR immunosequencing, statistical association of individual TCRs with disease status, and machine learning. Because of strong linkage in the cohort, roughly 5 DR-DQ haplotypes were treated as single units for association and clustering. Using immunosequencing, the study profiled T cell repertoires from fewer than 700 subjects and related those repertoires to cytomegalovirus serostatus. Both class I and class II loci were covered by HLA typing, at four-digit resolution. Typing coverage varied by locus: about 620-630 donors for A, B, C, DRB1 and DQB1; around 560 for DQA1; 606 for DPA1; 450 to 480 for DPB1. What the research found in general, with its limitations: Specific HLA alleles were associated with 16,951 TCR beta sequences at a false discovery rate of 0.05 in a later analysis. Because counts were too low, more than 15 rarely observed V segments, including chromosome 9 orphons, were left out of the earlier analysis of about 500 of the donors. Most CMV-associated TCR beta chains appeared to be HLA-restricted in a later analysis, and the HLA associations seemed to be driven largely by CMV exposure. Linkage disequilibrium might explain the correlated functional status among segregating V segments, but an unknown experimental factor could not be excluded. This cohort had only TCR beta chains sequenced, and the lack of alpha or paired-chain data limited which features could be detected. Strong co-occurrence of HLA alleles, especially DR and DQ, made assigning TCR associations to individual alleles difficult. It was suggested by the authors that the approach could potentially be generalized to other disease states and immunological phenotypes. Because HLA typing was missing for some donors at each locus, association tests included only the typed subset. Presence/absence analyses assumed roughly uniform sequencing depth across donors, an assumption that may not hold. An association between a missense DCLRE1C variant and V-gene and J-gene trimming of TCR beta chains was found in a later genetic analysis and replicated in an independent cohort. Immune exposure information for the cohort was limited to CMV serostatus. Some IMGT-functional V segments, including TRBV6-2 and TRBV6-3, could not be distinguished by the 87-base-pair reads and were therefore excluded. Across donors, most TCR sequences were observed very rarely, whereas some public TCRs were present in many individuals. In a later analysis, the rate of TCR association differed among HLA loci, with DRB1 alleles having the most associated TCRs and HLA-C alleles having the fewest. A later genetic analysis reported fewer N-insertions in productive TCRs among donors in an Asian-associated ancestry cluster than the roughly 650-donor mean. A cluster of highly shared sequence variants was judged likely to represent a technical artifact of the sequencing pipeline. According to a later analysis, parvovirus B19, influenza, CMV and Epstein-Barr virus appeared linked to several top co-occurrence clusters. A further reported finding was that TCR beta sequences accurately predicted the HLA-A and HLA-B alleles for most subjects in the first cohort. In a later analysis, HLA-associated TCR beta chains were found to be more clonally expanded and to have lower generation probabilities than equally common non-associated chains. The classifier was reported to diagnose cytomegalovirus status with high specificity and sensitivity in both the original cohort and the validation cohort. A few of the identified cytomegalovirus-associated TCR beta chains were confirmed in vitro to be specific for cytomegalovirus antigens. Broadly in line with IMGT annotations, most TCR beta V segments showed up in productive rearrangements about 87% or about 30% of the time in an earlier analysis of several hundred of the donors. The study gave a list of 150 to 200 TCR beta chains associated with cytomegalovirus.

The cohort consisted of 650 to 700 healthy bone marrow donors. All cohort members were sampled while nominally healthy, although unrecorded immune exposures were likely present. The donor tested CMV seropositive and was one of the 289 seropositive cohort members. A peripheral blood sample was provided by each donor, and peripheral blood mononuclear cells were used for TCR beta sequencing. The Qiagen DNeasy Blood Extraction Kit was used to extract genomic DNA from the blood cell samples. As concerns this clone: There is no known antigen for this receptor. The sample holds no much larger clone one base away, and base qualities are not on file.

Receptor amplification or capture employed the immunoSEQ multiplex PCR assay. For the multiplex PCR, a mixture combining 60 forward primers for TCR Vbeta segments and 13 reverse primers for TCR Jbeta segments was used. Amplification of the CDR3 region of rearranged TCR beta genes was performed with a multiplex PCR assay on genomic DNA. The Illumina HiSeq System was used to sequence the amplified TCR beta libraries as 87-base-pair reads. The original pipeline was this. In a later analysis, 70 million to 95 million unique TCR beta chains were counted across the approximately 640 repertoires, and approximately 11 million of these chains were shared by at least two donors. A nearest-neighbor algorithm error-corrected the raw reads and collapsed the reads into unique sequences, merging closely related sequences to remove PCR and sequencing errors. To assign V, D and J gene segments, CDR3 sequences were aligned to IMGT reference sequences. Each retained sequence needed at least a six-nucleotide match to both a V gene segment and a J gene segment. A rearrangement counted as productive if the CDR3 had no stop codons and remained in frame with V and J, and every other rearrangement counted as non-productive. Following IMGT convention, CDR3 was defined as the stretch from the second conserved V-encoded cysteine up to the conserved J-encoded phenylalanine. The earlier analysis of around 640 of the donors excluded sequences that lacked an unambiguous match to a single V gene segment. An earlier analysis of fewer than 750 of the donors called V segments functional above 56.7% productive rearrangements and segregating when the between-donor standard deviation exceeded 5%. A statistical classification framework was built to diagnose cytomegalovirus status from the catalog of TCR beta chain sequences. V and J gene assignment, in a later analysis, came from comparing TCR nucleotide sequences with IMGT/GENE-DB human TR gene sequences. The TCRdist pipeline was used in a later analysis to assign CDR3 sequences and most-parsimonious VDJ recombination scenarios. In a later analysis, each TCR beta chain was defined by its CDR3 amino acid sequence together with its V-gene family, and reads lacking a unique V-gene family were excluded. To address suspected cross-contamination and a sequencing artifact, a later analysis removed roughly 640 highly shared, low-generation-probability nucleotide sequences. In a later analysis, a clonal expansion index was calculated for each public chain from normalized within-repertoire ranks of inferred template counts. Generation probabilities in a later analysis came from a VDJ recombination model fitted to out-of-frame rearrangements, and those results were checked against IGoR. In a later analysis, hypergeometric tests were used to score TCR-TCR, TCR-HLA and TCR-CMV co-occurrence, with a repertoire-size bias correction applied to TCR pairs. A later analysis estimated false discovery rates by permuting HLA or CMV assignments 20 times. In a later analysis, co-occurring TCRs were grouped with DBSCAN, and TCRdist sequence similarity was added when clustering was performed within HLA-allele-positive subsets. Co-occurrence clustering excluded repertoires with fewer than 30,000 or more than 120,000 public chains, plus five with anomalous nucleotide sharing. Here the immuneACCESS table is served through TCRdb, limited to in-frame sequences with V and J called. Missing clones are a known gap in these copies; in checked studies unresolved V genes cover under half, and the rest lacks a known reason. V and J calls and clone size come straight from that table; D and trimming were deduced from the DNA. This sample has about 61,000 clones in its table, and roughly 90% of those were observed once. The ten largest account for approximately 1.6% of the sample.

V was cut back by 2 bases and J by 0 bases, leaving a gap of 6 bases between them. Via the germline V gene, CDR1 is SGHDT and CDR2 YYEEEE. The CDR3 sequence holds 15 residues, the cysteine and phenylalanine included. The retained sequence is limited to the CDR3, 45 bases, with the frame set at the first base. The chain uses TRBV5-6 and TRBJ1-6, with no D gene named confidently. The specimen was PBMCs. This receptor was obtained from a man in his thirties or forties in good health and CMV-seropositive. The CDR3 in this case is CASSFGSSYNSPLHF. The DNA reads TGTGCCAGCAGCTTCGGGAGCTCCTATAATTCACCCCTCCACTTT. Joined to the reference TRBV5-6 and TRBJ1-6 proteins, this CDR3 gives the full variable domain: DAGVTQSPTHLIKTRGQQVTLRCSPKSGHDTVSWYQQALGQGPQFIFQYYEEEERQRGNFPDRFSGHQFPNYSSELNVNALLLGDSALYLCASSFGSSYNSPLHFGNGTRLTVT.